The 24 T cell receptor beta chains below were found in one sample sequenced in a study of a mutant IDH1 vaccine in newly diagnosed glioma (TCRdb year 2021). Receptor libraries were prepared by the immunoSEQ multiplex PCR assay. Imported from immuneACCESS, the table was reduced by TCRdb to in-frame sequences with V and J called. These copies leave out some clones; in studies compared against another copy, an unresolved V gene accounts for under half, and the cause of the remainder is not known. The sample table records 60,000 or so clones; around 89% of these occur just once. Of the sample, less than 2% is held by the ten largest clones. What these receptors recognize is not known. Per the publication, the time point label means: week 11, during vaccination. A 20-mer mutant IDH1 peptide at 300 micrograms in Montanide made up each vaccine dose, which was injected subcutaneously together with topical imiquimod.

The material was PBMCs, obtained from a glioma patient whose treatment included an IDH1 peptide vaccine. All receptors come from a man aged 40-49 years with glioma.

This chain connects TRBV6-5 to TRBJ2-1, with a tentative D call TRBD1 (6 bases). Germline CDR1 reads MNHEY; CDR2 reads SVGAGI. The V and J ends lost 10 bases and 7 bases respectively, with 14 bases between them. CDR3 length: 12 amino acids. The CDR3 region is CATLERGNEQFF. The CDR3, as DNA: TGTGCCACCCTCGAAAGGGGGAATGAGCAGTTCTTC.

The chain links TRBV27 to TRBJ1-1; 7 bases map to TRBD1. The germline gives CDR1 MNHEY, CDR2 SMNVEV (reference sequence). The V gene end was trimmed by 3 bases and the J gene end by 10 bases; junction bases not matched to a gene: 5. The length of the CDR3 is 12 residues. This CDR3 is CASSFPGQRAFF. Here the CDR3 DNA reads TGTGCCAGCAGTTTCCCGGGACAGCGAGCTTTCTTT.

This clone was found a few times. This rearrangement joins TRBV5-5 to TRBJ1-5; tentatively, D is TRBD1 (5 bases). The CDR3 has 15 residues. Per the germline V gene, CDR1 is SGHKS and CDR2 is YYEKEE (reference sequence). With 2 bases removed from V and 2 bases from J, the gap between germline ends came to 11 bases. CDR3 region: CASSFREGGNQPQHF. CDR3 DNA: TGTGCCAGCAGCTTTCGGGAAGGGGGCAATCAGCCCCAGCATTTT.

This chain links TRBV29-1 with TRBJ2-5; 11 nucleotides match TRBD1. This CDR3 region has 14 residues. CDR1 is SQVTM, CDR2 ANQGSEA, per germline. J gave up 4 bases and V 5 bases, and 6 bases lay outside the gene matches. CDR3 residues: CSVTLDRGRETQYF. The DNA for the CDR3 is TGCAGCGTTACCCTGGACAGGGGGCGAGAGACCCAGTACTTC.

This rearrangement joins TRBV5-1 to TRBJ1-4; D is perhaps TRBD1 (6 bases). There are 15 residues in the CDR3. Trimming removed 2 bases from V and 3 bases from J, with 11 bases in between. CDR1 is SGHRS and CDR2 is YFSETQ in the germline V gene. As DNA, the CDR3 is TGCGCCAGCAGCTTACAGGGTATCTCTAATGAAAAACTGTTTTTT. Its translation is CASSLQGISNEKLFF.

V is TRBV7-9 and J is TRBJ2-3, with 8 bases fitting TRBD2. Losses at the gene ends were 5 bases for V and 6 bases for J; bases not matched to a gene: 10. CDR3 length equals 15 residues. Germline V lookup: CDR1 SEHNR, CDR2 FQNEAQ (reference sequence). The CDR3 bases are TGTGCCAGCAGCCTAGGGGTAGCGGGGTTCGATACGCAGTATTTT. Amino acid sequence: CASSLGVAGFDTQYF.

The rearrangement joins TRBV9 to TRBJ1-2, with 11 positions matching TRBD1. V shed 4 bases and J 3 bases; nucleotides not matched to a gene: 8. The CDR3 runs to 16 residues. CDR1 SGDLS and CDR2 YYNGEE come from the germline V gene. CDR3 nucleotide sequence: TGTGCCAGCAGCCCACAACCGGGACAGGGGGACTATGGCTACACCTTC. Translating it yields CASSPQPGQGDYGYTF.

In its sample, this clone was seen once. The chain combines TRBV28 with TRBJ2-7; a weak D match, TRBD1 (6 bases). Germline CDR1 MDHEN, CDR2 SYDVKM. V was cut by 8 bases and J by 4 bases, with 9 bases left in between. The CDR3 loop spans 11 amino acids. The CDR3 nucleotides are TGTGCCAGCGGGGGCAAGTACGAGCAGTACTTC. Protein sequence: CASGGKYEQYF.

V gene TRBV28 combines with J gene TRBJ2-3; 7 bases match TRBD2. Germline V CDR1 and CDR2: MDHEN, SYDVKM. The ends lost 8 bases at V and 4 bases at J; junction bases unmatched: 15. This CDR3 has 16 residues. CDR3 region: CASLLGGGREADTQYF. The CDR3 coding sequence is TGTGCCAGCCTTCTGGGCGGGGGACGTGAGGCAGATACGCAGTATTTT.

The CDR3 nucleotides read TGTGCCAGCTCACCACCAGGGGGGTACCAAGAGACCCAGTACTTC. Translation: CASSPPGGYQETQYF. V and J are TRBV18 and TRBJ2-5, with D possibly called TRBD1 or TRBD2 (6 bases each). The V gene lost 0 bases and the J gene lost 0 bases, with 8 bases spanning the gap. CDR3 length: 15 amino acids. The germline gives CDR1 KGHSH, CDR2 LQKENI.

The DNA of the CDR3 is TGTGCCAGCAGCTTGTATTTACGGGATTTGGGCAATCAGCCCCAGCATTTT. This sequence encodes CASSLYLRDLGNQPQHF. The rearrangement uses TRBV5-8 and TRBJ1-5; D ambiguous. The V end lost 1 base, the J end lost 2 bases, and 16 bases lay between the germline ends. The length of the CDR3 is 17 residues. Germline V gene sequence: CDR1 SGHTS, CDR2 YDEGEE.

V and J are TRBV7-3 and TRBJ2-1; 8 nucleotides match TRBD1. V was pared by 5 bases and J by 6 bases, with 3 bases of the junction left unmatched. The CDR3 has 13 residues. CDR1 is SGHTA, CDR2 FQGTGA, per germline. The CDR3 protein is CASSAGTGNEQFF. The CDR3 DNA reads as TGTGCCAGCAGCGCCGGGACAGGCAATGAGCAGTTCTTC.

The CDR3 DNA sequence: TGCGCCAGCAGCCAAGACGGACAGGGCAATCAGCCCCAGCATTTT. This encodes CASSQDGQGNQPQHF. This chain links TRBV4-1 with TRBJ1-5; 7 nucleotides line up with TRBD1. This CDR3 comprises 15 residues. The germline V gene encodes CDR1 MGHRA and CDR2 YSYEKL. Trimming at V came to 0 bases and at J to 2 bases, leaving 1 base not matched to a gene.

The chain has TRBV7-9 and TRBJ1-2, with no clear D. This CDR3 is 13 amino acids long. The germline V and J ends were trimmed by 4 bases and 8 bases, with 14 bases remaining between them. CDR1 is SEHNR, CDR2 FQNEAQ, per germline (reference sequence). CDR3 coding DNA: TGTGCCAGCAGCTCCGGAGACCGGTTCGGCTACACCTTC. Translating it yields CASSSGDRFGYTF.

This clone was recorded a few times. The rearrangement joins TRBV19 to TRBJ1-1; TRBD1 agrees at 7 bases. Germline CDR1 is LNHDA and CDR2 is SQIVND (reference sequence). This CDR3 spans 16 amino acids. V shed 2 bases, J shed 4 bases, and the junction held 10 bases outside the gene matches. The CDR3 protein is CASSIPWDSRATEAFF. The CDR3 DNA reads as TGTGCCAGTAGTATACCCTGGGACAGCAGGGCCACTGAAGCTTTCTTT. The variable domain in full, with the rest retrieved from reference TRBV19 and TRBJ1-1, is DGGITQSPKYLFRKEGQNVTLSCEQNLNHDAMYWYRQDPGQGLRLIYYSQIVNDFQKGDIAEGYSVSREKKESFPLTVTSAQKNPTAFYLCASSIPWDSRATEAFFGQGTRLTVV.

The table lists this clone with a count of one. The gene calls are TRBV29-1 and TRBJ1-3, with no clear D. CDR3 length equals 12 residues. Germline V gene lookup returns CDR1 SQVTM and CDR2 ANQGSEA. V lost 4 bases and J 2 bases, leaving 6 bases between the germline ends. CDR3 DNA sequence: TGCAGCGTTGTGGGCCCTGGAAACACCATATATTTT. Translation: CSVVGPGNTIYF.

The rearrangement uses TRBV19 and TRBJ2-7, with 13 bases identical to TRBD2. The ends lost 6 bases at V and 7 bases at J; junction bases unmatched: 3. The germline V gene encodes CDR1 LNHDA and CDR2 SQIVND (reference sequence). The CDR3 runs 13 residues. CDR3 in DNA: TGTGCCAGTAGGGCGGGACTAGCGGGAGAGCAGTACTTC. This gives the protein CASRAGLAGEQYF.

CDR3 amino acids: CASSLFQGGTDTQYF. Written as DNA, the CDR3 is TGTGCCAGCAGCTTGTTCCAGGGGGGAACAGATACGCAGTATTTT. V is TRBV5-6 and J is TRBJ2-3, with a weak D call TRBD1 (7 bases). CDR1 and CDR2 from the germline V gene are SGHDT and YYEEEE. Trimming pared 1 base from V and 3 bases from J, leaving 12 bases between. The length of the CDR3 is 15 residues.

The chain links TRBV7-8 to TRBJ1-2; TRBD1 matches 8 bases. The CDR3 is 15 amino acids. V was pared by 4 bases and J by 7 bases, with 11 bases of the junction left unmatched. Germline V gene data show CDR1 as SGHVS and CDR2 as FQNEAQ. The CDR3 here is CASSSAPRGQGGYTF. In DNA form, the CDR3 reads TGTGCCAGCAGCTCAGCCCCCAGGGGGCAAGGTGGCTACACCTTC.

The rearrangement links TRBV23-1 to TRBJ2-2, with a possible D match to TRBD1 (6 bases). TRBV23-1 is assigned to the ORF class and has an uncertain function. The ends were cut back, 5 bases at V and 0 bases at J, with 16 bases in the middle. There are 17 residues in the CDR3. For the CDR3, the DNA is TGCGCCAGCAGTTTTATTGGGGGCGCCCCGAACACCGGGGAGCTGTTTTTT. Amino acids: CASSFIGGAPNTGELFF.

The chain uses TRBV19 and TRBJ2-5; 9 bases agree with TRBD1. The CDR3 spans 15 residues. CDR1 and CDR2 from the germline V gene are LNHDA and SQIVND (reference sequence). V was pared by 9 bases and J by 5 bases, with 13 bases of the junction left unmatched. The CDR3 loop is CASSPGQGRGETQYF. CDR3 bases: TGTGCCAGCTCTCCGGGACAGGGCCGGGGGGAGACCCAGTACTTC.

V and J are TRBV7-2 and TRBJ2-7; 9 bases fit TRBD1. CDR1 is SGHTA and CDR2 is FQGNSA in the germline V gene. The CDR3 runs to 14 residues. The junction had 2 bases not matched to a gene; V was cut back by 1 base and J by 4 bases. CDR3 DNA sequence: TGTGCCAGCAGCTTAGACAGGGGGCAATACGAGCAGTACTTC. The encoded protein is CASSLDRGQYEQYF.

The genes are TRBV2 and TRBJ2-3; 9 bases fit TRBD2. This CDR3 has 18 residues. Germline V lookup: CDR1 SNHLY, CDR2 FYNNEI. Trimming cost V 2 bases and J 2 bases; bases outside gene matches: 11. The CDR3 DNA sequence: TGTGCCAGCAGTGAACCGCATTCCGGGACTAGCTTCACAGATACGCAGTATTTT. Translated, it gives CASSEPHSGTSFTDTQYF. The entire variable domain, with the rest obtained from reference TRBV2 and TRBJ2-3, is as follows: EPEVTQTPSHQVTQMGQEVILRCVPISNHLYFYWYRQILGQKVEFLVSFYNNEISEKSEIFDDQFSVERPDGSNFTLKIRSTKLEDSAMYFCASSEPHSGTSFTDTQYFGPGTRLTVL.

This clone was seen a few times. The J gene is TRBJ2-3, the V gene TRBV19; 8 bases align to TRBD2. The germline gives CDR1 LNHDA, CDR2 SQIVND (reference sequence). The V segment lost 6 bases and the J segment 1 base; nucleotides outside the gene matches: 9. CDR3 length: 16 residues. The CDR3 sequence is CASSVGGSGGTDTQYF. The CDR3 coding sequence is TGTGCCAGTAGCGTCGGGGGTAGCGGGGGCACAGATACGCAGTATTTT.